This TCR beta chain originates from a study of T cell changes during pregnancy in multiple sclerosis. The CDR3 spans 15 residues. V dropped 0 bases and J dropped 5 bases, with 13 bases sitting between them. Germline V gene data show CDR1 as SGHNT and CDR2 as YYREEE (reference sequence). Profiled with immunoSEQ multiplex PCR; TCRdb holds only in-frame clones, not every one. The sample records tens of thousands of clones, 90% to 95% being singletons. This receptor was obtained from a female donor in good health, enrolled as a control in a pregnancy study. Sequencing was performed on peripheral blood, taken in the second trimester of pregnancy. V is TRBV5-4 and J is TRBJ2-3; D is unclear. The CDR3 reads CASSLDPEPGDTQYF. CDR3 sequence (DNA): TGTGCCAGCAGCTTGGACCCCGAGCCCGGAGATACGCAGTATTTT.